The TCR beta chain described here comes from a study of blood T cells in healthy people across ages. Notes on this clonotype: A read error may explain this, as a much larger clone is one base away.

The CDR3 spans 12 residues. V lost 3 bases to trimming and J lost 7 bases, with 10 bases between them. The germline CDR1 and CDR2 sequences are PRHDT and FYEKMQ (reference sequence). A second PCR, run for about 6 to 11 cycles, used a sample-barcoded 5' primer plus a J-beta primer mix. MiXCR, run by TCRdb on the 5' RACE reads, gives a single entry per CDR3 protein. The sample has 590,000 or so distinct CDR3 sequences, about 30% seen once. This clonotype originated in an elderly woman in good health. The chain carries TRBV13 and TRBJ2-7, with D possibly TRBD2 on 6 matching bases. Sequences were obtained from blood. CDR3 residues: CASSFDGGEQYF. For the CDR3, the DNA is TGTGCCAGCAGCTTCGACGGGGGAGAGCAGTACTTC.